This T cell receptor (beta chain) is from a study of CD4+ T cells in melanoma. The study, taken as a whole, reports: Neoantigen-specific CD4+ T cells in melanoma reportedly had diverse differentiation states. A reported correlation linked neoantigen-specific CD4+ T cells to CD8+, macrophage and B cell function.

Between the trimmed V and J ends, which lost 5 bases and 3 bases, there was a span of 13 bases. Germline V CDR1 and CDR2: SQVTM, ANQGSEA. CDR3 size: 13 residues. Measured with immunoSEQ multiplex PCR; TCRdb has only the in-frame clones, and not every one. The profile shows roughly 12,000 clones, almost 70% of them singletons. Notes on this clone: Its specificity is unknown.

The sequence was collected from a human donor with melanoma. This chain links TRBV29-1 with TRBJ1-1, with a tentative D call TRBD1 (6 bases). Material for sequencing was cells from a culture (not recorded whether cultured in vitro). The CDR3 nucleotides are TGCAGCGTTCCGAGGGGGGGGTACACTGAAGCTTTCTTT. Translation: CSVPRGGYTEAFF.